The rows below give T cell receptor beta chains drawn from one sample of a study of T cells in Graves' hyperthyroidism and ophthalmopathy. TCRdb used MiXCR to reprocess the multiplex PCR reads, holding one entry per CDR3 protein. The top ten hold under 55% of the sample, which has under 350,000 distinct CDR3 sequences, roughly 23% seen once. Sequenced: blood. The receptors shown here come from a woman between 45 and 60 years old with Graves' hyperthyroidism. CDR3s include the opening cysteine and the closing phenylalanine or tryptophan. Fields, in order: clone size, J gene, D gene, V gene, CDR3 DNA, CDR3 protein. A D gene is named only where the DNA matches it firmly. Size tells how often a clone was seen (once, few, many) or the class of an expanded clone, and some rows leave it out.

>-|TRBJ1-5|-|TRBV7-8
TGTGCCAGCAGCTTAGTTACAGCTTATAGCAATCAGCCCCAGCATTTT
CASSLVTAYSNQPQHF
>few|TRBJ2-2|TRBD1|TRBV12-3/TRBV12-4
TGTGCCTGCAGTTTAGGGCAGGGGGTCGACACCGGGGAGCTGTTTTTT
CACSLGQGVDTGELFF
>many|TRBJ2-1|-|TRBV2
TGTGCCAGCAGTGAGGCGGGCCCCAATGAGCAGTTCTTC
CASSEAGPNEQFF
>many|TRBJ1-1|TRBD1|TRBV5-1
TGCGCCAGCACGCCTTATACAGGGGAGAACACTGAAGCTTTCTTT
CASTPYTGENTEAFF
>many|TRBJ2-5|-|TRBV20-1
TGCAGTGTTACGGGTGGGGGAGAGACCCAGTACTTC
CSVTGGGETQYF
>-|TRBJ1-5|-|TRBV12-5
TGTGCTAGTGGTTTGGCCGGGACGGGGCTAAATCAGCCCCAGCATTTT
CASGLAGTGLNQPQHF
>many|TRBJ2-3|-|TRBV3-1
TGTGCCAGCAGCCAAGACACAGATACGCAGTATTTT
CASSQDTDTQYF
>many|TRBJ2-7|TRBD1|TRBV2
TGTGCCAGCAGGCGGACAGGGGGCGATTACGAGCAGTACTTC
CASRRTGGDYEQYF
>-|TRBJ2-7|-|TRBV20-1
TGCAGTGCTTCTTCTCGGGCCTCCTACGAGCAGTACTTC
CSASSRASYEQYF
>-|TRBJ1-2|-|TRBV20-1
TGCAGTGCTAGAGCCGACCTGGTTGGGGCTTCTGGCTACACCTTC
CSARADLVGASGYTF
>few|TRBJ2-1|-|TRBV6-1
TGTGCCAGCAGTGACGCGCCAGGGCGGGTGCGCCGGTTCTTC
CASSDAPGRVRRFF
>few|TRBJ2-7|TRBD2|TRBV7-6
TGTGCCAGCAGCGAGTTAGCGGGAGTTTCTTACGAGCAGTACTTC
CASSELAGVSYEQYF
>-|TRBJ1-4|-|TRBV6-1
TGTGCCAGCAGTGAAGTCGGCAGTTTAAATGAAAAACTGTTTTTT
CASSEVGSLNEKLFF
>many|TRBJ2-2|TRBD1|TRBV7-2
TGTGCCAGCAGTCCCGGGACAGCTAAGAACACCGGGGAGCTGTTTTTT
CASSPGTAKNTGELFF
>many|TRBJ2-3|-|TRBV2
TGTGCCAGCAGTCCACAGAGCACAGATACGCAGTATTTT
CASSPQSTDTQYF
>many|TRBJ2-3|-|TRBV27
TGTGCCAGCAGCCCCTTGGGACGCACAGATACGCAGTATTTT
CASSPLGRTDTQYF
>once|TRBJ1-1|-|TRBV2
TGTGCCAGCAGTGATCAGATGGACACTGAAGCTTTCTTT
CASSDQMDTEAFF
>many|TRBJ2-7|TRBD2|TRBV7-9
TGTGCCAGCTCTCCGACTAGCGGGGGCCCCTACGAGCAGTACTTC
CASSPTSGGPYEQYF
>-|TRBJ1-2|-|TRBV9
TGTGCCAGCAGCGTAGCTGCCGGGTCTAACTATGGCTACACCTTC
CASSVAAGSNYGYTF
>-|TRBJ2-3|-|TRBV5-1
TGCGCCAGCAGCTTGCAGACACTCAACACAGATACGCAGTATTTT
CASSLQTLNTDTQYF
>many|TRBJ1-2|TRBD1|TRBV14
TGTGCCAGCAGCCAATGGGACAGAACTGGGGGCTACACCTTC
CASSQWDRTGGYTF
>-|TRBJ1-6|TRBD1|TRBV6-1
TGTGCCAGCAGGACTAGGGACAGTGATAATTCACCCCTCCACTTT
CASRTRDSDNSPLHF
>many|TRBJ2-3|-|TRBV11-1
TGTGCCAGCAGCTTAGACCAGGTACCCGCAGATACGCAGTATTTT
CASSLDQVPADTQYF
>many|TRBJ2-2|TRBD2|TRBV5-1
TGCGCCAGCACCAGGACTAGCGAGAACACCGGGGAGCTGTTTTTT
CASTRTSENTGELFF
>many|TRBJ1-5|-|TRBV6-1
TGTGCCAGCAGTTGGGGCAGCCCCAATCAGCCCCAGCATTTT
CASSWGSPNQPQHF
>many|TRBJ1-1|-|TRBV2
TGTGCCAGCAGGGAACAGGGTTTGAACACTGAAGCTTTCTTT
CASREQGLNTEAFF
>-|TRBJ2-6|-|TRBV7-2
TGTGCCAGCAGCTTAGGCCCTGGGGCCAACGTCCTGACTTTC
CASSLGPGANVLTF
>many|TRBJ2-5|-|TRBV11-2
TGTGCCAGCAGCATACAGGGCCCCCAAGAGGCCCAGTACTTC
CASSIQGPQEAQYF
>few|TRBJ2-6|-|TRBV24-1
TGTGCCACCAGTGATACTGGGGCGGGGAGCTCTGGGGCCAACGTCCTGACTTTC
CATSDTGAGSSGANVLTF
>few|TRBJ1-1|-|TRBV10-3
TGTGCCATCAGTGAGTCGGGGGGCCCGGGAGACACTGAAGCTTTCTTT
CAISESGGPGDTEAFF
>few|TRBJ2-1|TRBD1|TRBV27
TGTGCCAGCAGTTCGTATATGTCAGGGGGTCAGTTCTTC
CASSSYMSGGQFF
>-|TRBJ2-3|TRBD2|TRBV20-1
TGCAGTGCTAGAGATTCTAGCGGGGGATATACGCAGTATTTT
CSARDSSGGYTQYF
>many|TRBJ2-7|TRBD2|TRBV11-3
TGTGCCAGCAGCTTACGAGATAGCGGGAGGGCCTACGAGCAGTACTTC
CASSLRDSGRAYEQYF
>-|TRBJ2-7|TRBD2|TRBV6-1
TGTGCTTCGAGGACTAGTAGATCCTACGAGCAGTACTTC
CASRTSRSYEQYF
>-|TRBJ2-3|-|TRBV18
TGTGCCAGCTCACCACCGGTAGGCACAGATACGCAGTATTTT
CASSPPVGTDTQYF
>many|TRBJ2-3|-|TRBV12-3/TRBV12-4
TGTGCCAGCAGTTTTAGGCCAGATACGCAGTATTTT
CASSFRPDTQYF
>many|TRBJ2-2|-|TRBV11-2
TGTGCCAGCAGCACCAGGACAACTTACACCGGGGAGCTGTTTTTT
CASSTRTTYTGELFF
>few|TRBJ1-1|TRBD1|TRBV19
TGTGCCAGTACTAACCACCCCCGGGACAGGATAAGAGGGATGAACACTGAAGCTTTCTTT
CASTNHPRDRIRGMNTEAFF
>many|TRBJ2-1|-|TRBV6-2/TRBV6-3
TGTGCCAGCAGACTAGGGCCCACCTTCGATGAGCAGTTCTTC
CASRLGPTFDEQFF
>many|TRBJ1-6|-|TRBV28
TGTGCCAGCAGTGCGACACAGGGACTCGTTTCACCCCTCCACTTT
CASSATQGLVSPLHF
>few|TRBJ2-4|-|TRBV5-6
TGTGCCAGCAGCCGCAGCAAAAACATTCAGTACTTC
CASSRSKNIQYF
>-|TRBJ2-7|TRBD1|TRBV20-1
TGCAGTGCTCCAAGCGACAGGGGCCACGAGCAGTACTTC
CSAPSDRGHEQYF
>-|TRBJ1-2|TRBD1|TRBV29-1
TGCAGCGGGGCAGGGGGGATCTCTGGCTACACCTTC
CSGAGGISGYTF
>many|TRBJ2-5|TRBD2|TRBV27
TGTGCCAGCAGTTTATCATCGGGACTAGCGGGAGAAGCGAAGACCCAGTACTTC
CASSLSSGLAGEAKTQYF
>few|TRBJ2-7|TRBD2|TRBV29-1
TGCAGCGTTCTAGCGGGAGTGCTCGAGCAGTACTTC
CSVLAGVLEQYF
>many|TRBJ2-5|TRBD2|TRBV5-6
TGTGCCAGCAGGATAGCGGGAGGAGGGGAGACCCAGTACTTC
CASRIAGGGETQYF
>once|TRBJ1-2|-|TRBV2
TGTGCCAGCAGGATTTCCTATGGCTACACCTTC
CASRISYGYTF
>few|TRBJ2-1|-|TRBV7-2
TGTGCCAGCAGCTTACAAAGCGGCGTCAGCTCCTACAATGAGCAGTTCTTC
CASSLQSGVSSYNEQFF
>many|TRBJ2-2|-|TRBV30
TGTGCCTGGAAGGGGAGGTTTCACCTTACTAACACCGGGGAGCTGTTTTTT
CAWKGRFHLTNTGELFF
>few|TRBJ2-2|TRBD2|TRBV11-2
TGTGCCAGCATCCCCGGGGGGGGACCCACCGGGGAGCTGTTTTTT
CASIPGGGPTGELFF
>-|TRBJ2-7|TRBD2|TRBV20-1
TGCAGTGCTAGAAAGCGGGAGTCCTACGAGCAGTACTTC
CSARKRESYEQYF
>many|TRBJ2-5|TRBD2|TRBV28
TGTGCCACCGAAAGCGGGACTTTTAAAGAGACCCAGTACTTC
CATESGTFKETQYF
>many|TRBJ2-3|-|TRBV27
TGTGCCAGCAGTTTTACCCACACAGATACGCAGTATTTT
CASSFTHTDTQYF
>-|TRBJ1-6|TRBD1|TRBV9
TGTGCCAGCAGCGCGCAGGGGGCTGGGAATTCACCCCTCCACTTT
CASSAQGAGNSPLHF
>many|TRBJ2-1|-|TRBV19
TGTGCCAGTAGTATAGGAAGAGGGCGGTGGACCTACAATGAGCAGTTCTTC
CASSIGRGRWTYNEQFF
>many|TRBJ2-1|TRBD2|TRBV10-3
TGTGCCATCAGTGAGTCGGCTAGCGGGTATGGCTATGAGCAGTTCTTC
CAISESASGYGYEQFF
>few|TRBJ2-5|-|TRBV9
TGTGCCAGCAGCGTAAATTCATGGGGTACCCAAGAGACCCAGTACTTC
CASSVNSWGTQETQYF
>few|TRBJ2-2|-|TRBV7-6
TGTGCCAGCAGCTTAGGGTCCGGGGCGAGCACCGGGGAGCTGTTTTTT
CASSLGSGASTGELFF
>-|TRBJ1-4|-|TRBV20-1
TGCAGTGCTAGAGACCCGGAGGCAACTAATGAAAAACTGTTTTTT
CSARDPEATNEKLFF